The present T cell receptor (beta chain) was sequenced within a study of OX40 agonist ivuxolimab in advanced cancers. Only in-frame clones appear in the TCRdb table, and some are missing; sequencing was by immunoSEQ multiplex PCR. This table has tens of thousands of clones, approximately 90% appearing once. The CDR3 has 16 amino acids. Trimming cost V 4 bases and J 0 bases, with 13 bases left between them. CDR1 MGHRA and CDR2 YSYEKL come from the germline V gene. The V call is TRBV4-1, the J call TRBJ2-1, with D possibly called TRBD1 or TRBD2 (5 bases each). This receptor was taken from an adult with an advanced solid tumor such as melanoma, head and neck, liver or kidney cancer. The sequenced sample was CD4+ or CD8+ T cells sorted from blood, obtained in a trial of the OX40 agonist ivuxolimab. The CDR3 bases are TGCGCCAGCAGCCGGTCATTGGGGGTCTCCTACAATGAGCAGTTCTTC. This codes for CASSRSLGVSYNEQFF.